This TCR beta chain emerged from a study of blood T cell repertoires in COVID-19. Some clones are missing from TCRdb's copy, which holds only in-frame ones; the method was immunoSEQ multiplex PCR. The repertoire holds roughly 330,000 clones, 87% seen once, with 7.5% to 10% in the top ten. The CDR3 sequence is 17 residues long. Trimming pared 3 bases from V and 0 bases from J, leaving 15 bases between. Germline CDR1 LNHDA, CDR2 SQIVND (reference sequence). The chain couples TRBV19 to TRBJ1-5; D remains ambiguous. This TCR came from a man between 25 and 39 years old with COVID-19, enrolled during active disease. Input material: peripheral blood. CDR3 in amino acids: CASSMRGSIVSNQPQHF. The CDR3 nucleotides are TGTGCCAGTAGTATGAGAGGAAGCATCGTTAGCAATCAGCCCCAGCATTTT.